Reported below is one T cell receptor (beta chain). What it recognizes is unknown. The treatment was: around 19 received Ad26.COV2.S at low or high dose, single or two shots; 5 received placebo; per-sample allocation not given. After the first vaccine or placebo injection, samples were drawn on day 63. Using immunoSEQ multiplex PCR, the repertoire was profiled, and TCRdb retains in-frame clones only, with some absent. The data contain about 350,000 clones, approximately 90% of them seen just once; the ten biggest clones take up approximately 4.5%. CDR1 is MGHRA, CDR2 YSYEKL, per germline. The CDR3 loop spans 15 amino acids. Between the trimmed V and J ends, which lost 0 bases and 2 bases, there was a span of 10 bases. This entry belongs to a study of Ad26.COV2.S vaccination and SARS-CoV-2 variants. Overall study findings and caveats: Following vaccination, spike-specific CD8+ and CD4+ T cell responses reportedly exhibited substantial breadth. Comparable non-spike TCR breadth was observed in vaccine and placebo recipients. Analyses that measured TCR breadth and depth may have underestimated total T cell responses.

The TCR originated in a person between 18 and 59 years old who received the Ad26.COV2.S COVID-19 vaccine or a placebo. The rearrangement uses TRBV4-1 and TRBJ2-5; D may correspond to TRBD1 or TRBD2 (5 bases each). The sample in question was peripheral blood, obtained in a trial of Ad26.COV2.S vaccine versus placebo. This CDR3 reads CASSQDFGAQETQYF. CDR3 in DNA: TGCGCCAGCAGCCAAGATTTCGGGGCTCAAGAGACCCAGTACTTC.